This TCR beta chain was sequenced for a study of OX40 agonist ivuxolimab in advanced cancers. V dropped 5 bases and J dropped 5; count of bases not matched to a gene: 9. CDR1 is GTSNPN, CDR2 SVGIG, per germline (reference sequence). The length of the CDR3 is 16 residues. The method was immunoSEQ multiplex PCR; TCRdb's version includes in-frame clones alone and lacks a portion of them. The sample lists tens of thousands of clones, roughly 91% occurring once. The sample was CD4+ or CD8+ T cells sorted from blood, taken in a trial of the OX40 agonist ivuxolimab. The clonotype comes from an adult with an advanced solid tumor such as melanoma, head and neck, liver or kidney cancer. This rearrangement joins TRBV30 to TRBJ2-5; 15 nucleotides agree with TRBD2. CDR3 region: CAWAPGLAGGGETQYF. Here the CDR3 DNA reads TGTGCCTGGGCGCCCGGACTAGCGGGAGGGGGGGAGACCCAGTACTTC.